Each of the 22 T cell receptor beta chains below was sequenced from the same sample in a study of radiotherapy plus CTLA-4 blockade in lung cancer. Clones were sequenced by immunoSEQ multiplex PCR, and TCRdb holds only the in-frame ones, with some missing. The table lists 43,000 or so clones, 73% of them singletons. The starting material was peripheral blood, obtained from a patient treated with radiotherapy plus ipilimumab. The receptors were sampled from a human donor with non-small cell lung cancer who had a complete response to radiotherapy plus ipilimumab.

The chain uses TRBV19 and TRBJ1-5, with 12 positions matching TRBD1. CDR3 size: 18 residues. Per germline, CDR1 LNHDA and CDR2 SQIVND (reference sequence). The ends lost 4 bases at V and 5 bases at J; junction bases unmatched: 12. CDR3 nucleotides: TGTGCCAGTAGTACCCCCTCGGGACAGGGGGCTTTGTATCAGCCCCAGCATTTT. Translating gives CASSTPSGQGALYQPQHF.

CDR3 bases: TGTGCCAGCAGTTATCCGGGCTCTGGGGCCAACGTCCTGACTTTC. It is translated as CASSYPGSGANVLTF. The chain uses TRBV9 and TRBJ2-6; no definite D call. Germline loops: CDR1 SGDLS, CDR2 YYNGEE. This CDR3 is built from 15 residues. With 5 bases removed from V and 0 bases from J, the gap between germline ends came to 9 bases.

For the CDR3, the DNA is TGCGCCAGCAGCCTAGACAGGGGAACTGAAGCTTTCTTT. It specifies CASSLDRGTEAFF. J is TRBJ1-1 and V is TRBV4-3, with 8 bases matching TRBD1. There are 13 residues in the CDR3. The V gene's germline CDR1 is LGHNA and CDR2 YSLEER. The V and J ends lost 4 bases and 5 bases, in that order; junction bases with no gene match: 3.

As regards this clone: At one end the junction does not follow the germline gene, possibly because of a read error. The chain uses TRBV10-3 and TRBJ2-3, with 8 bases identical to TRBD2. Per germline, CDR1 ENHRY and CDR2 SYGVKD. The CDR3 is 15 residues long. The CDR3 bases are TGTGCCATCGGTGATAGCGGGGCACGCACAGATACGCAGTATTTT. As protein: CAIGDSGARTDTQYF.

The J gene is TRBJ2-6, the V gene TRBV25-1; perhaps TRBD1 as D (6 bases). There are 18 residues in the CDR3. Germline CDR1 reads MGHDK; CDR2 reads SYGVNS. Trimming cost V 5 bases and J 4 bases, with 21 bases left between them. CDR3 nucleotide sequence: TGTGCCAGCAGTACAAGAGCAGGGGCCCTCTCGGGGGCCAACGTCCTGACTTTC. Translated, it gives CASSTRAGALSGANVLTF.

V usage is TRBV6-5 and J usage is TRBJ1-2; 9 bases are a match to TRBD1. Germline V gene sequence: CDR1 MNHEY, CDR2 SVGAGI. The CDR3 length is 15 residues. V lost 6 bases to trimming and J lost 5 bases; unmatched junction nucleotides: 10. Here the CDR3 reads CASSLTGGRVYGYTF. DNA for the CDR3: TGTGCCAGCAGCCTTACAGGGGGCAGAGTTTATGGCTACACCTTC.

This chain links TRBV10-3 with TRBJ2-7; 7 bases map to TRBD2. In germline, CDR1 is ENHRY, CDR2 SYGVKD. The CDR3 is made up of 15 amino acids. Unmatched junction bases numbered 4, after V lost 0 bases and J lost 2 bases. CDR3 protein: CAISESSGGTYEQYF. The CDR3 region has the DNA TGTGCCATCAGTGAGTCGTCGGGGGGAACCTACGAGCAGTACTTC.

This CDR3 is CASSLLGGGYEQYF. CDR3 in DNA: TGTGCCAGCAGCTTGTTGGGCGGGGGCTACGAGCAGTACTTC. The J gene is TRBJ2-7, the V gene TRBV5-8; 7 nucleotides line up with TRBD2. V lost 1 base, J lost 3 bases, and 4 bases stayed unmatched. Germline V lookup: CDR1 SGHTS, CDR2 YDEGEE. This CDR3 is 14 amino acids long.

The V gene is TRBV9, the J gene TRBJ1-1; D gene unclear. V was cut by 3 bases and J by 4 bases, with 19 bases left in between. Germline loops: CDR1 SGDLS, CDR2 YYNGEE. This CDR3 is 16 amino acids long. The CDR3 DNA follows: TGTGCCAGCAGCGCAACCCTATCACCCCCAGGCACTGAAGCTTTCTTT. Translation: CASSATLSPPGTEAFF.

V usage is TRBV4-1 and J usage is TRBJ2-2, with a tentative D call TRBD2 (6 bases). V was trimmed by 0 bases and J by 4 bases, leaving 9 bases between them. From germline, CDR1 is MGHRA and CDR2 YSYEKL. This CDR3 has 15 amino acids. CDR3 in DNA: TGCGCCAGCAGCCAAGAATTAGCGGTCACCGGGGAGCTGTTTTTT. Translating gives CASSQELAVTGELFF.

This clone was detected only once. The rearrangement joins TRBV19 to TRBJ2-7, with unresolved D. This CDR3 is 15 amino acids long. The germline V gene encodes CDR1 LNHDA and CDR2 SQIVND (reference sequence). The V gene lost 3 bases and the J gene lost 3 bases, with 15 bases spanning the gap. This chain's CDR3 is CASSIRARAGYEQYF. DNA of the CDR3: TGTGCCAGTAGTATTAGAGCGAGAGCCGGCTACGAGCAGTACTTC.

Written as DNA, the CDR3 is TGTGCCAGCAGCCGAAACAACAGGGGGGGAGAGACCCAGTACTTC. This codes for CASSRNNRGGETQYF. J is TRBJ2-5 and V is TRBV7-9; possible D gene TRBD1, 8 bases. V was trimmed by 5 bases and J by 4 bases, leaving 17 bases between them. CDR1 is SEHNR and CDR2 is FQNEAQ in the germline V gene (reference sequence). This CDR3 has 15 amino acids.

The chain employs TRBV11-2 and TRBJ1-2, with TRBD1 identical over 8 bases. Unmatched junction bases numbered 7, after V lost 5 bases and J lost 8 bases. From germline, CDR1 is SGHAT and CDR2 FQNNGV. The CDR3 sequence is 13 residues long. The CDR3 sequence: CASSPGQVGGYTF. The CDR3 coding sequence is TGTGCCAGCAGCCCGGGACAGGTCGGGGGCTACACCTTC.

This clone has only a few counts. Other DNA sequences in the same sample also yield this CDR3. The chain uses TRBV21-1 and TRBJ1-6; the table's D call of TRBD1 was not tested on the DNA. TRBV21-1 is classified as a pseudogene. This CDR3 has 16 residues. The CDR3 sequence: CASSKKGGQANSPLHF. CDR3 bases: TGTGCCAGCAGCAAAAAGGGAGGACAGGCCAATTCACCCCTCCACTTT.

Turning to this clone: Mismatch with germline at one junction end may stem from a read error. Other DNA sequences in this sample translate to the same CDR3. The chain joins TRBV6-5 to TRBJ1-6; no firm D call. In germline, CDR1 is MNHEY, CDR2 SVGAGI. CDR3 size: 16 residues. The CDR3 DNA reads as TGTGCCAGCAGTTACGGTGTCGAGGATTGGAATTCCCCCCTCCACTTT. Protein sequence: CASSYGVEDWNSPLHF.

The sample holds one count of this clone. The genes are TRBV30 and TRBJ2-1; 7 bases align to TRBD2. V shed 8 bases, J shed 5 bases, and the junction held 9 bases outside the gene matches. The V gene's germline CDR1 is GTSNPN and CDR2 SVGIG (reference sequence). The CDR3 is made up of 13 amino acids. For the CDR3, the DNA is TGTGCCCTCCGCGGGGACTACAACAATGAGCAGTTCTTC. Translation: CALRGDYNNEQFF.

This clone was recorded many times. The chain uses TRBV7-2 and TRBJ1-3, with TRBD1 matching 8 bases. Germline loops: CDR1 SGHTA, CDR2 FQGNSA. Trimming at V came to 5 bases and at J to 2 bases, leaving 5 bases not matched to a gene. CDR3 length: 15 residues. The CDR3 nucleotides read TGTGCCAGCAGCACGGAGGACAGGGCTGGAAACACCATATATTTT. Translation: CASSTEDRAGNTIYF.

Here the CDR3 reads CASSQGFRDSTEAFF. As DNA, the CDR3 is TGCGCCAGCAGCCAAGGATTCCGGGACAGCACTGAAGCTTTCTTT. The gene calls are TRBV4-3 and TRBJ1-1; TRBD1 agrees at 7 bases. The CDR3 length is 15 residues. Per the germline V gene, CDR1 is LGHNA and CDR2 is YSLEER. Losses at the gene ends were 1 base for V and 4 bases for J; bases not matched to a gene: 6.

The chain is built from TRBV4-1 and TRBJ1-2, with 7 positions matching TRBD1. Germline loops: CDR1 MGHRA, CDR2 YSYEKL. Trimming took 1 base from V and 7 from J; bases not matched to a gene: 15. The CDR3 loop spans 17 amino acids. In nucleotides, the CDR3 is TGCGCCAGCAGCCAAGGCGAAGGAACAGGGGAAAGGAGTGGCTACACCTTC. This encodes CASSQGEGTGERSGYTF.

The CDR3 protein is CASSLVVRRTGELFF. The DNA for the CDR3 is TGTGCCAGCAGCTTAGTTGTCCGGAGAACCGGGGAGCTGTTTTTT. V and J are TRBV7-2 and TRBJ2-2; D gene unclear. This CDR3 has 15 amino acids. CDR1 and CDR2 (germline): SGHTA, FQGNSA. V gave up 1 base and J gave up 5 bases, with 11 bases separating them.

The chain links TRBV5-1 to TRBJ1-5; D is possibly TRBD1 (5 bases). The germline V gene encodes CDR1 SGHRS and CDR2 YFSETQ. The V end lost 0 bases, the J end lost 4 bases, and 8 bases lay between the germline ends. The CDR3 is 14 residues long. The DNA for the CDR3 is TGCGCCAGCAGCTTGGCGGGGGGTAATCAGCCCCAGCATTTT. Translating it yields CASSLAGGNQPQHF. The full variable domain, its missing parts supplied by reference TRBV5-1 and TRBJ1-5, is KAGVTQTPRYLIKTRGQQVTLSCSPISGHRSVSWYQQTPGQGLQFLFEYFSETQRNKGNFPGRFSGRQFSNSRSEMNVSTLELGDSALYLCASSLAGGNQPQHFGDGTRLSIL.

V is TRBV11-2 and J is TRBJ1-2; 8 nucleotides agree with TRBD1. The trim removed 3 bases at V and 7 bases at J, leaving 10 bases unmatched. This CDR3 spans 15 amino acids. CDR1 and CDR2 from the germline V gene are SGHAT and FQNNGV. The CDR3 nucleotides read TGTGCCAGCAGCTTTCGGTCAGGGGGCATCGGTGGCTACACCTTC. Protein sequence: CASSFRSGGIGGYTF.